Below are 2 T cell receptor beta chains sequenced from a single sample in a study of T-cell memory formation after mild COVID-19. TCRdb fed the 5' RACE reads into MiXCR, producing one record per CDR3 protein. Of over 500,000 distinct CDR3 sequences in the sample, roughly a sixth are singletons; the top ten hold 8.1%. Sequenced input: PBMCs or a T cell subset sorted from them (not recorded which). The receptors shown here come from an adult woman who had mild COVID-19 (a few samples of this study predate the infection). Cell type and time point are not known.

The chain carries TRBV6-2 or TRBV6-3 and TRBJ2-7, with D perhaps TRBD2 (5 bases). Germline CDR1 and CDR2: MNHEY and SVGEGT. The V gene lost 2 bases and the J gene lost 3 bases, with 11 bases spanning the gap. This CDR3 is 14 amino acids long. CDR3 DNA: TGTGCCAGCAGTTACGCTAGCCTCCTCTACGAGCAGTACTTC. This gives the protein CASSYASLLYEQYF.

This clonotype showed up just a few times. The chain uses TRBV5-1 and TRBJ1-1; a weak D match, TRBD1 (6 bases). This CDR3 spans 15 amino acids. Trimming cost V 1 base and J 1 base, with 11 bases left between them. Germline V CDR1 and CDR2: SGHRS, YFSETQ. CDR3 loop: CASSLTQGKNTEAFF. The CDR3 DNA is TGCGCCAGCAGCTTGACGCAGGGGAAGAACACTGAAGCTTTCTTT.